The 3 T cell receptor delta chains below were found in one sample sequenced in a study of Vδ1+ human thymocytes. The template was reverse-transcribed extracted RNA. CDR3 amplicons came from multiplex PCR with pooled V-gene forward and constant-region reverse primers. TCRdb reran clone calling via CATT on the multiplex PCR reads. This table has under 85,000 delta-chain clones, approximately 37% appearing once. General study findings and limits: Highly polyclonal TRG and TRD repertoires with Gaussian CDR3 length distributions appeared in thymus.

The antigens these receptors bind are not known. The sequenced sample consisted of Vdelta1+ gamma-delta thymocytes from the thymus. The subset denotes: FACS-sorted CD3+ TCRalphabeta- TCRVdelta1+ TCRVdelta2- thymocytes. These receptors came from a boy in the first two years of life who had congenital heart surgery.

This clone was detected only a few times. This rearrangement joins TRDV1 to TRDJ1, with 8 bases matching TRDD3. Germline assignment: CDR1 TSWWSYY and CDR2 QGS. V dropped 0 bases and J dropped 3; count of bases not matched to a gene: 12. The CDR3 runs to 18 residues. The CDR3 sequence: CALGELLAYWGFSDKLIF. CDR3 DNA sequence: TGTGCTCTTGGGGAACTTCTGGCCTACTGGGGGTTCTCCGATAAACTCATCTTT.

About this clone: Germline is not matched at one junction end, which may reflect a read error. This chain joins TRDV1 and TRDJ1; D unresolved. The CDR3 has 14 amino acids. Per the germline V gene, CDR1 is TSWWSYY and CDR2 is QGS. The CDR3 sequence is CALFIEKIPDKHIF. DNA of the CDR3: TGTGCTCTTTTTATTGAGAAGATTCCCGATAAACACATCTTT.

The chain combines TRDV1 with TRDJ1; D unclear. V lost 4 bases, J lost 4 bases, and 13 bases lay in between. The CDR3 runs to 14 residues. Looked up from germline, CDR1 is TSWWSYY and CDR2 is QGS. As DNA, the CDR3 is TGTGCTCTTGGGGGACCCCGTCTGAGCGATAAACTCATCTTT. As protein: CALGGPRLSDKLIF.